This T cell receptor beta chain was identified during a study of cytomegalovirus exposure and HLA in healthy donors. General study results and limits: Owing to their indistinguishability, certain V segments, notably TRBV6-2 and TRBV6-3, were excluded.

On this clone: As yet, its antigen is unknown.

The primer mix had 60 Vbeta and 13 Jbeta primers. Clones were sequenced by immunoSEQ multiplex PCR, and TCRdb holds only the in-frame ones, with some missing. The table lists about 200,000 clones, around 77% of them singletons. Unmatched junction bases numbered 5, after V lost 6 bases and J lost 3 bases. Germline V gene lookup returns CDR1 MNHEY and CDR2 SVGAGI. The CDR3 spans 13 residues. Material: PBMCs. This sequence was found in a woman aged 30 to 39 in good health and CMV-seronegative. V usage is TRBV6-5 and J usage is TRBJ2-7, with 7 positions matching TRBD2. CDR3: CASRGGSFYEQYF. DNA for the CDR3: TGTGCCAGCAGGGGGGGGAGCTTCTACGAGCAGTACTTC.